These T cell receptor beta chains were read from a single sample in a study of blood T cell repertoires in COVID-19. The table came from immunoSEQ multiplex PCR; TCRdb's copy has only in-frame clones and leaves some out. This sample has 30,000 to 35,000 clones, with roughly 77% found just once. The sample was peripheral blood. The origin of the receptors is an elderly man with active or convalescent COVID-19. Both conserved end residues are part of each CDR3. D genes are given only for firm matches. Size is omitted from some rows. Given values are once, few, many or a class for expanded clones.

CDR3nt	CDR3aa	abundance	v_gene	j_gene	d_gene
TGTGCCAGCAGTTTAGCCGGGGGACAGCCCCAGCATTTT	CASSLAGGQPQHF	.	TRBV27	TRBJ1-5	.
TGTGCCAGCAGCCTAAGTTGGACTGAAGCTTTCTTT	CASSLSWTEAFF	once	TRBV11-2	TRBJ1-1	.
TGTGCCAGCAGTATGAAGCTAGTGGATCTAGGCTATGGCTACACCTTC	CASSMKLVDLGYGYTF	.	TRBV27	TRBJ1-2	.
TGTGCCTGGAGTTTGAGTCAGGGGGCTATGGTCAATCAGCCCCAGCATTTT	CAWSLSQGAMVNQPQHF	.	TRBV30	TRBJ1-5	TRBD1
TGTGCCATCACAAGCGGGAGGGCCTGCGAGCAGTACTTC	CAITSGRACEQYF	.	TRBV24-1	TRBJ2-7	TRBD2
TGTGCCAGCAGTTTTTCGTGGGGGGGGCAGTATTTT	CASSFSWGGQYF	.	TRBV12-3/TRBV12-4	TRBJ2-3	TRBD2
TGTGCCTGGAGTGTAACATCAGGGGGGCCTCAGCCCCAGCATTTT	CAWSVTSGGPQPQHF	.	TRBV30	TRBJ1-5	TRBD1
TGTGCCAGCTCAGGGACTAGCGGGAGCACAGATACGCAGTATTTT	CASSGTSGSTDTQYF	.	TRBV18	TRBJ2-3	TRBD2
TGTGCCAGTACTCATGGAAGGGGGAGCTCTGGAAACACCATATATTTT	CASTHGRGSSGNTIYF	few	TRBV19	TRBJ1-3	.
TGCGCCAGCAGCCAAGACTACGGGGGACGTATTCAAGAGACCCAGTACTTC	CASSQDYGGRIQETQYF	.	TRBV4-3	TRBJ2-5	.
TGTGCCAGCAGCTTGCAGGCCGGGAACACTGAAGCTTTCTTT	CASSLQAGNTEAFF	.	TRBV7-9	TRBJ1-1	.
TGTGCCAGCAGCGCCCAACAGGGTTCTTACGAGCAGTACTTC	CASSAQQGSYEQYF	.	TRBV7-9	TRBJ2-7	.
TGTGCCAGCAGCCAAGGGTCGCGGACAGGGATAGATACGCAGTATTTT	CASSQGSRTGIDTQYF	.	TRBV4-2	TRBJ2-3	TRBD1
TGTGCCAGCAGCTTAGGGGGGCCAGGGGTTAATTACGAGCAGTACTTC	CASSLGGPGVNYEQYF	.	TRBV7-8	TRBJ2-7	.
TGTGCCAGCAATACAGGGGAATATGGCTACACCTTC	CASNTGEYGYTF	.	TRBV6-6	TRBJ1-2	TRBD1
TGTGCCAGCAGCCGCCGACTAGCGGGTCAGGACGAGCAGTACTTC	CASSRRLAGQDEQYF	once	TRBV7-9	TRBJ2-7	TRBD2